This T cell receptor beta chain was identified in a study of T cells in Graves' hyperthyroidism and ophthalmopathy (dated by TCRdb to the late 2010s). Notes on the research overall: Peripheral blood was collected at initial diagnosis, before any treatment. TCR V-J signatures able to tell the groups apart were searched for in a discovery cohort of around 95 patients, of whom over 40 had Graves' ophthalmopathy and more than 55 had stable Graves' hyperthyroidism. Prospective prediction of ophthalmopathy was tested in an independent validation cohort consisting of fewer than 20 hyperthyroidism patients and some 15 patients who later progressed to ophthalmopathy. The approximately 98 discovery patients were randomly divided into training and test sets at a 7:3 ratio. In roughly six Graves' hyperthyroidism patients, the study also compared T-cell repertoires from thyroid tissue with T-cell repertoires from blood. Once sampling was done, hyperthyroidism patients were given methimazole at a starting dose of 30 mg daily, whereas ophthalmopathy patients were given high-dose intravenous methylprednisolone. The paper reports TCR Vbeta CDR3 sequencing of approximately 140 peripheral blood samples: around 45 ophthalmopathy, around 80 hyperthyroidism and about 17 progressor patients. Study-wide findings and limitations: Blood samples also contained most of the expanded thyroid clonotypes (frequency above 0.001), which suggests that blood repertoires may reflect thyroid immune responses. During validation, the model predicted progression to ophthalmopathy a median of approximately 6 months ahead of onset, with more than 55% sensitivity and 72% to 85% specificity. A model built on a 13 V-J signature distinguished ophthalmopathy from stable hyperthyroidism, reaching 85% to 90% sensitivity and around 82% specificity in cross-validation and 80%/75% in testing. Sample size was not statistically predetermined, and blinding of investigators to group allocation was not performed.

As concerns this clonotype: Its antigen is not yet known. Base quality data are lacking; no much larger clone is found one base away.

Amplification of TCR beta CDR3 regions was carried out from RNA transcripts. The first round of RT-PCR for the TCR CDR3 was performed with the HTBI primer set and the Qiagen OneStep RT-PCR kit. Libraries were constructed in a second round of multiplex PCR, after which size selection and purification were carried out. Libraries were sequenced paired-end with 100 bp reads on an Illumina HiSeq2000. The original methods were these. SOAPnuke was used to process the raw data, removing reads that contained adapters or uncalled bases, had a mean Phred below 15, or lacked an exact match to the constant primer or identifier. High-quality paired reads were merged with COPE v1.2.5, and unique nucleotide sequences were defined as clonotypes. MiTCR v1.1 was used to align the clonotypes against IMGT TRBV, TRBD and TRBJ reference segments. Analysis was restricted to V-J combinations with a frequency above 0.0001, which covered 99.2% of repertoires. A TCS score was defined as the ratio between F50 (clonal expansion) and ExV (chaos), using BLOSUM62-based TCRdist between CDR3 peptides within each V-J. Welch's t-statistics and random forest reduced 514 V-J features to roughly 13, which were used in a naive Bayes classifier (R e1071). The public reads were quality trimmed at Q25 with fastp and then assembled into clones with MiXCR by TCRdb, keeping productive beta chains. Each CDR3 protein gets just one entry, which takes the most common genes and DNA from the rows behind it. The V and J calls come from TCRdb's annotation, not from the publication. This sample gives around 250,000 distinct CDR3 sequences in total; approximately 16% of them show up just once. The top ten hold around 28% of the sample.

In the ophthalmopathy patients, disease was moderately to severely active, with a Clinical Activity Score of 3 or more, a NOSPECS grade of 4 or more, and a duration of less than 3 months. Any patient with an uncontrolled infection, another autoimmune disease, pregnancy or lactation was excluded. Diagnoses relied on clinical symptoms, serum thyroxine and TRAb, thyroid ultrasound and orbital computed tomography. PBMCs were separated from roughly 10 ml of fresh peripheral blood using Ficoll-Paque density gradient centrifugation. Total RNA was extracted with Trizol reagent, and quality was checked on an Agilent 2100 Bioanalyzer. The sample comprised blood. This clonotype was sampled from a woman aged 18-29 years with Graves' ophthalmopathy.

The CDR3 amino acid sequence is: CAWSGGDEQYF. DNA sequence: TGTGCCTGGAGCGGGGGGGACGAGCAGTACTTC. The rearranged segments are TRBV30 and TRBJ2-7, and TRBD2 matches 8 of the central bases. CDR1 and CDR2 are drawn from the germline V gene (reference sequence): GTSNPN, SVGIG. The CDR3 sequence holds 11 residues, the cysteine and phenylalanine included. CDR3 DNA is the only sequence kept; it has 33 bases, read in frame from the first base. Unmatched junction bases come to 0, with V trimmed by 3 bases and J by 5 bases.